Here is one TCR beta chain with its context. The data are from a study of shared clonotypes between healthy human individuals. Trimming left V 1 base short and J 5 bases short, with 12 bases between. The CDR3 length is 14 residues. Looked up from germline, CDR1 is SGHTA and CDR2 is FQGNSA. Assay used: immunoSEQ multiplex PCR; TCRdb lists only in-frame clones, some missing. The data show 2 million to 3 million clones, approximately 93% seen once. The sequence derives from a man in his late teens or twenties in good health. Some clones in this sample may be carry-over from other donors' samples. This chain links TRBV7-2 with TRBJ2-7; TRBD2 might be the D (6 bases). The sequencing input was naive CD4+ T cells from PBMCs. Documented subset: CD45RA+ positively selected. CDR3 protein: CASSLVGTSHEQYF. The CDR3 DNA sequence: TGTGCCAGCAGCTTAGTGGGTACTAGCCACGAGCAGTACTTC.